This T cell receptor (beta chain) emerged from a study of early T cells in non-severe SARS-CoV-2 infection. Study-wide context: Sequencing used unsorted whole-blood bulk RNA, so chains lack pairing. Points from the study as a whole: Anti-spike CD8 responses were favored in VDJdb matching, and private and CD4 specificities were missed.

As part of library construction, unique molecular identifiers were attached to individual cDNA molecules. TCRdb re-analysed the 5' RACE reads in MiXCR, keeping a single row per CDR3 protein. The sample holds roughly 57,000 distinct CDR3 sequences, 13% seen once. This clonotype has just a few counts. Its specificity is unknown. The CDR3 is 13 amino acids. Trimming pared 4 bases from V and 3 bases from J, leaving 11 bases between. Germline V gene sequence: CDR1 SQVTM, CDR2 ANQGSEA. The chain couples TRBV29-1 to TRBJ2-3; D call uncertain. The TCR originated in an adult who was a healthcare worker with PCR-confirmed SARS-CoV-2 infection or an uninfected control (not recorded which). Source: whole blood, taken at baseline. The DNA for the CDR3 is TGCAGCGTTGGTTTCGGCGCGACAGATACGCAGTATTTT. Protein: CSVGFGATDTQYF.